The rows below give T cell receptor beta chains drawn from one sample of a study of T cell responses to AZD1222 COVID-19 vaccine. TCRdb's copy holds only in-frame clones and misses some; the assay was immunoSEQ multiplex PCR. The sample holds some 110,000 clones, roughly 91% seen once. The material was peripheral blood, obtained 28 days after the second AZD1222 dose. These receptors all come from an adult who received the AZD1222 COVID-19 vaccine. The CDR3 runs from the conserved cysteine through the conserved F or W.

V	J	CDR3
TRBV6-5	TRBJ1-1	CASTLQAGINTEAFF
TRBV29-1	TRBJ1-4	CSVVVATNEKLFF
TRBV4-1	TRBJ1-5	CASSQYLFGTPRSNQPQHF
TRBV9	TRBJ2-3	CASSAALGPLRTDTQYF
TRBV19	TRBJ2-7	CAAGRPYEQYF
TRBV6-5	TRBJ2-1	CASSYSTGERVNEQFF
TRBV4-1	TRBJ2-1	CASSPGAAGGPPDYEQFF
TRBV12-3/TRBV12-4	TRBJ2-7	CASSFVGGGEQYF
TRBV21-1	TRBJ2-5	CASSKGGETQYF
TRBV7-9	TRBJ2-1	CASSLWPLAGVLLEQFF
TRBV9	TRBJ1-6	CASSVDSAAVNSPLHF
TRBV11-3	TRBJ2-7	CASSGTHFAYEQYF
TRBV28	TRBJ2-7	CASGLGLYEQYF
TRBV9	TRBJ2-7	CASSVEAGASYEQYF
TRBV3-1/TRBV3-2	TRBJ2-7	CASSQFLGTYEQYF
TRBV30	TRBJ2-7	CAWRGGSYEQYF
TRBV4-1	TRBJ2-7	CASSQTDRQFYEQYF
TRBV6-5	TRBJ2-1	CASSYSRLAGLNEQFF
TRBV28	TRBJ2-7	CASRGASSYEQYF
TRBV19	TRBJ2-6	CASSNPAGTSSGANVLTF
TRBV11-3	TRBJ2-7	CASSLAQGGYEQYF
TRBV9	TRBJ2-3	CASSEPGGSTDTQYF
TRBV19	TRBJ2-3	CASTPGGFTDTQYF
TRBV11-3	TRBJ2-5	CASSLDGLAVETQYF
TRBV5-5	TRBJ2-2	CASRSGATNTGELFF
TRBV15	TRBJ1-2	CATSLDMWGYTF
TRBV3-1/TRBV3-2	TRBJ1-2	CASSYRDSSGYTF
TRBV6-5	TRBJ1-5	CASSYGGSQPQHF
TRBV11-2	TRBJ1-1	CASKSGGSGGLRGTEAFF
TRBV27	TRBJ2-3	CASTRLGPDTDTQYF
TRBV21-1	TRBJ2-2	CASSIRGGSNTGELFF
TRBV11-3	TRBJ1-6	CASSLGGVPLHF
TRBV4-2	TRBJ1-4	CASSQEPRDRGEKLFF
TRBV25-1	TRBJ2-7	CASRDGGSYEQYF
TRBV5-8	TRBJ1-6	CASSSGTGVVSSLHF
TRBV5-6	TRBJ2-1	CASSGGQGTYNEQFF
TRBV4-2	TRBJ1-5	CASSQDVANQPQHF
TRBV6-2/TRBV6-3	TRBJ1-4	CASSREAGDEKLFF
TRBV28	TRBJ2-7	CASSSGQGTNEQYF
TRBV3-1/TRBV3-2	TRBJ2-7	CASSQNYFWGSYEQYF